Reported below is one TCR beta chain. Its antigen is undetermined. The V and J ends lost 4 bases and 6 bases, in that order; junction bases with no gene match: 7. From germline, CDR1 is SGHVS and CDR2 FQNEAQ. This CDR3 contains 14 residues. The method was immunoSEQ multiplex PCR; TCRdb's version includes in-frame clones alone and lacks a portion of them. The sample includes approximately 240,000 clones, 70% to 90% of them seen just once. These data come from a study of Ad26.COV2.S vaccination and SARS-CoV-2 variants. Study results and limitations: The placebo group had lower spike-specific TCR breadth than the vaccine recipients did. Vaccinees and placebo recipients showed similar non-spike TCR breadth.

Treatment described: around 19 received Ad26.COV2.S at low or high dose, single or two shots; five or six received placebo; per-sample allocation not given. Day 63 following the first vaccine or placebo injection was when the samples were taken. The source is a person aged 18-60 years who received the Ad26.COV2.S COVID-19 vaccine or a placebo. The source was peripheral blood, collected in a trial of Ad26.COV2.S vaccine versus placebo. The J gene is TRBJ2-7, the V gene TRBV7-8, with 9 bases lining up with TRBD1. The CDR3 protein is CASSSRDRVVEQYF. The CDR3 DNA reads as TGTGCCAGCAGCTCCCGGGACAGGGTTGTCGAGCAGTACTTC.